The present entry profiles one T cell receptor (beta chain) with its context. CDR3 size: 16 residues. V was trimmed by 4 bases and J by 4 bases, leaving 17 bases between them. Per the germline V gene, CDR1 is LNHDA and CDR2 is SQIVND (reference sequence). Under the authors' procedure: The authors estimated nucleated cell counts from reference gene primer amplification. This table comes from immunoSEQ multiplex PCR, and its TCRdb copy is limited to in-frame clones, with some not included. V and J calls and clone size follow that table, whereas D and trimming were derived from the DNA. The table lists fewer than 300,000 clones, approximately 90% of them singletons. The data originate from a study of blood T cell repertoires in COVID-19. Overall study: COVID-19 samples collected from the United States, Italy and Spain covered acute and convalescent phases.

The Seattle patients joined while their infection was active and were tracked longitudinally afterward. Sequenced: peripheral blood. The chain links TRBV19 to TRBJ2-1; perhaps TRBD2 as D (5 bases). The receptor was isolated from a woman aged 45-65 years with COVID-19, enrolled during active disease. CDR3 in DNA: TGTGCCAGTAGTACCCGCCGGACTTCTCGATACAATGAGCAGTTCTTC. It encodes CASSTRRTSRYNEQFF.